Listed below are T cell receptor beta chains from one sample, sequenced in a study of response to subunit inactivated influenza vaccine. Via MiXCR, TCRdb re-called the RT-PCR reads, giving one row per CDR3 protein. Of 550,000 to 650,000 distinct CDR3 sequences detected, 12% appear once; the ten largest clones hold roughly 10%. The sample consisted of PBMCs from blood, taken on the day of vaccination. The receptors derive from a man over 45 who received an inactivated influenza vaccine. The CDR3 runs from the conserved cysteine through the conserved F or W. A D gene is named only where the DNA matches it firmly. Rows give clone size only sometimes, using once, few, many, or a class for an expanded clone.

v_gene,abundance,d_gene,j_gene,CDR3nt,CDR3aa
TRBV7-9,once,-,TRBJ2-5,TGTGCCAGCAGCTCTTCAGGGGAAGAGACCCAGTACTTC,CASSSSGEETQYF
TRBV14,many,-,TRBJ2-1,TGTGCCAGCAGCCAAGATCCTTTCAAGACAGGCCAGGTAGTCAATGAGCAGTTCTTC,CASSQDPFKTGQVVNEQFF
TRBV29-1,-,TRBD2,TRBJ2-7,TGCAGCGTTGCAACCAGACTAGCGCGCGAGCAGTACTTC,CSVATRLAREQYF
TRBV11-2,-,TRBD2,TRBJ2-1,TGTGCCAGCAGCCCCATTGGGGGGGTCTCCTACAATGAGCAGTTCTTC,CASSPIGGVSYNEQFF
TRBV7-9,many,-,TRBJ2-1,TGTGCCAGCAGCCTGGGAGGCCACAATGAGCAGTTCTTC,CASSLGGHNEQFF
TRBV5-1,few,-,TRBJ2-2,TGCGCCAGCAGCTTGGAGGGGGAAGGGACCGGGGAGCTGTTTTTT,CASSLEGEGTGELFF
TRBV28,many,TRBD2,TRBJ2-3,TGTGCCAGCAGCCCGGGGGGTACTAGCACAGATACGCAGTATTTT,CASSPGGTSTDTQYF
TRBV11-2,few,TRBD2,TRBJ2-1,TGTGCCAGCAGCTTAGAGGCCGGAGGACTAGCGTTGGGCAGTAAGATAAATGAGCAGTTCTTC,CASSLEAGGLALGSKINEQFF
TRBV30,-,-,TRBJ2-1,TGTGCCTGGAGTGCCGACTACTACAATGAGCAGTTCTTC,CAWSADYYNEQFF
TRBV12-3/TRBV12-4,-,TRBD2,TRBJ2-2,TGTGCCAGCAGTTTTGGTCTAGCGGGACGAACCGGGGAGCTGTTTTTT,CASSFGLAGRTGELFF
TRBV4-2,few,-,TRBJ2-5,TGTGCCAGCAGCCCACCTAGGGGGGGCCATAGGCAAGAGACCCAGTACTTC,CASSPPRGGHRQETQYF
TRBV29-1,-,TRBD1,TRBJ2-1,TGCAGCGTTGCCGGAAGACAGGGCTCCTACAATGAGCAGTTCTTC,CSVAGRQGSYNEQFF
TRBV6-2/TRBV6-3,many,-,TRBJ2-7,TGTGCCAGCAGGGCCAGGGGTTACGAGCAGTACTTC,CASRARGYEQYF
TRBV5-1,many,-,TRBJ2-5,TGCGCCAGCAGCCCTTGGCAGGGTTCAGAGACCCAGTACTTC,CASSPWQGSETQYF
TRBV6-2/TRBV6-3,few,-,TRBJ2-1,TGTGCCAGCACCCTCCCGTGGGGGGATGAGCAGTTCTTC,CASTLPWGDEQFF
TRBV6-2/TRBV6-3,few,TRBD2,TRBJ2-1,TGTGCCAGCAGTCCTCTAGCGGAATCCTACAATGAGCAGTTCTTC,CASSPLAESYNEQFF
TRBV5-1,many,-,TRBJ2-1,TGCGCCAGCAGCTTATCCGACAGCTTCAATGAGCAGTTCTTC,CASSLSDSFNEQFF
TRBV6-1,-,TRBD1,TRBJ1-5,TGTGCCAGCAGTCCACCGACAGGGGGAAATCAGCCCCAGCATTTT,CASSPPTGGNQPQHF
TRBV7-9,few,-,TRBJ2-7,TGTGCCAGCAGCTTGGAACCCCCGGGCCACGAGCAGTACTTC,CASSLEPPGHEQYF
TRBV12-3/TRBV12-4,many,TRBD1,TRBJ1-1,TGTGCCAGCAGTTTACGGGGACAGGGTGAAGCTTTCTTT,CASSLRGQGEAFF
TRBV5-1,few,-,TRBJ2-1,TGCGCCAGCAGCCTAAACACGGGCTCCTACAATGAGCAGTTCTTC,CASSLNTGSYNEQFF
TRBV19,few,-,TRBJ2-1,TGTGCCAGTACCACTGGGACGGGCCCCTACAATGAGCAGTTCTTC,CASTTGTGPYNEQFF
TRBV7-2,many,-,TRBJ2-7,TGTGCCAGCAGCTTAAACTTTCACCCCTACGAGCAGTACTTC,CASSLNFHPYEQYF
TRBV7-9,few,TRBD1,TRBJ1-1,TGTGCCACCAAAGGGACAGGGGACACTGAAGCTTTCTTT,CATKGTGDTEAFF
TRBV10-3,few,-,TRBJ1-1,TGTGCCATCAAAGGACAGTCAATATCTGGAGAAGCTTTCTTT,CAIKGQSISGEAFF
TRBV27,many,-,TRBJ2-3,TGTGCCAGCAGTCCTAGGGATATCAGCACAGATACGCAGTATTTT,CASSPRDISTDTQYF
TRBV20-1,-,TRBD2,TRBJ2-7,TGCAGTGGCCATAGCGGGAGAAGGAACGAGCAGTACTTC,CSGHSGRRNEQYF
TRBV30,-,-,TRBJ2-3,TGTGCCTGGAGTTACGGGCGCACAGATACGCAGTATTTT,CAWSYGRTDTQYF
TRBV6-1,few,-,TRBJ1-1,TGTGCCAGCAGTGAGGAGGTCCGGGACTTTGAAGCTTTCTTT,CASSEEVRDFEAFF
TRBV6-2/TRBV6-3,few,-,TRBJ2-5,TGTGCCAGCAGTTACGGGCAGCTACAAGAGACCCAGTACTTC,CASSYGQLQETQYF
TRBV29-1,-,TRBD2,TRBJ2-3,TGCAGCGTCTCGGGGACTAGCGGGAACACAGATACGCAGTATTTT,CSVSGTSGNTDTQYF
TRBV12-3/TRBV12-4,few,-,TRBJ2-1,TGTGCCAGCAGTTCGAGGGGGGTCGAGCAGTTCTTC,CASSSRGVEQFF
TRBV6-2/TRBV6-3,-,-,TRBJ1-1,TGTGCCACGGAAGGGTGGATGAACACTGAAGCTTTCTTT,CATEGWMNTEAFF
TRBV20-1,-,-,TRBJ2-4,TGCAGTGCTAGTGGCAGGCTAGCCAAAAACATTCAGTACTTC,CSASGRLAKNIQYF
TRBV20-1,few,-,TRBJ2-2,TGCAGTGCTAGAGATTTTCGGGCAATCGGGGAGCTGTTTTTT,CSARDFRAIGELFF